The 19 T cell receptor beta chains below were found in one sample sequenced in a study of ipilimumab plus nivolumab after autologous stem cell transplantation. The protocol was immunoSEQ multiplex PCR, while the TCRdb copy is restricted to in-frame clones and leaves out a portion. This sample yields roughly 43,000 clones, of which over 75% are seen a single time; around 0.86% belongs to the top ten. Sequencing was performed on PBMCs, taken in a trial of ipilimumab plus nivolumab as post-transplant consolidation. These receptors were taken from a male donor with multiple myeloma.

The rearrangement joins TRBV30 to TRBJ2-7, with TRBD2 matching over 9 bases. The CDR3 totals 15 residues. Germline CDR1 reads GTSNPN; CDR2 reads SVGIG (reference sequence). Trimming cost V 0 bases and J 6 bases; bases outside gene matches: 9. CDR3 sequence (DNA): TGTGCCTGGAGTGTTGGAGTAGCGGGAGCCATCGAGCAGTACTTC. Its protein product is CAWSVGVAGAIEQYF.

This clone was observed a few times. The chain couples TRBV5-4 to TRBJ2-1, with 13 positions matching TRBD2. The CDR3 loop spans 16 amino acids. Germline trimming cut 1 base from V and 5 bases from J; bases unmatched to any gene: 3. CDR1 and CDR2 (germline): SGHNT, YYREEE (reference sequence). This chain's CDR3 is CASSLTSGGGHNEQFF. As DNA, the CDR3 is TGTGCCAGCAGCTTGACTAGCGGGGGGGGTCACAATGAGCAGTTCTTC.

The rearrangement links TRBV6-5 to TRBJ1-6; D ambiguous. Germline V gene data show CDR1 as MNHEY and CDR2 as SVGAGI. V lost 7 bases, J lost 14 bases, and 18 bases lay in between. The length of the CDR3 is 13 residues. CDR3 protein: CASTSGEARALHF. The DNA of the CDR3 is TGTGCCAGCACCTCGGGAGAGGCACGGGCCCTCCACTTT.

The genes are TRBV11-1 and TRBJ1-6, with D possibly TRBD1 on 5 matching bases. This CDR3 is built from 14 residues. V lost 7 bases, J lost 7 bases, and 14 bases lay in between. Germline-derived CDR1 and CDR2 are SGHAT and FQDESV (reference sequence). CDR3 DNA sequence: TGTGCCAGCAAAGAGTTGGGGGACAATTCACCCCTCCACTTT. Residues: CASKELGDNSPLHF.

The chain joins TRBV23-1 to TRBJ1-1; 8 bases agree with TRBD1. TRBV23-1 is identified as an open reading frame with a role that is uncertain. The CDR3 consists of 17 residues. Trimming removed 4 bases from V and 2 bases from J; junction bases left unmatched: 12. The CDR3, as DNA: TGCGCCAGCAGTCGAAGCCTCCGTGGACAGGGAAACACTGAAGCTTTCTTT. As protein: CASSRSLRGQGNTEAFF.

The chain couples TRBV5-5 to TRBJ2-3, with 7 nucleotides matching TRBD1. The ends lost 1 base at V and 2 bases at J; junction bases unmatched: 7. Germline loops: CDR1 SGHKS, CDR2 YYEKEE (reference sequence). CDR3 length: 16 residues. In DNA form, the CDR3 reads TGTGCCAGCAGCTTGAGGGGAACAGGGGACACAGATACGCAGTATTTT. Protein product: CASSLRGTGDTDTQYF.

The V call is TRBV4-1, the J call TRBJ1-1, with 12 bases lining up with TRBD1. CDR3 length equals 16 residues. With V trimmed by 4 bases and J by 3 bases, 6 bases remained unmatched. Looked up from germline, CDR1 is MGHRA and CDR2 is YSYEKL. CDR3 sequence: CASSPLGDRGHTEAFF. CDR3 in DNA: TGCGCCAGCAGCCCCCTTGGGGACAGGGGGCACACTGAAGCTTTCTTT.

The chain couples TRBV7-2 to TRBJ1-2, with 7 positions matching TRBD1. With 3 bases clipped from V and 2 bases from J, the junction kept 6 bases outside the gene matches. There are 15 residues in the CDR3. Germline CDR1 reads SGHTA; CDR2 reads FQGNSA. Here the CDR3 reads CASSFSGTENYGYTF. Written as DNA, the CDR3 is TGTGCCAGCAGCTTTAGCGGGACAGAAAACTATGGCTACACCTTC.

The chain carries TRBV30 and TRBJ2-7; TRBD1 might be the D (6 bases). Germline V gene data show CDR1 as GTSNPN and CDR2 as SVGIG (reference sequence). The CDR3 consists of 14 residues. V gave up 3 bases and J gave up 0 bases, with 12 bases separating them. The CDR3 spells CAWSRDTDSYEQYF. The CDR3 nucleotides read TGTGCCTGGAGCCGGGACACCGACTCCTACGAGCAGTACTTC.

The CDR3 sequence: CASSEFSRLGTEAFF. CDR3 bases: TGTGCCAGCAGTGAATTCTCGCGGCTGGGGACTGAAGCTTTCTTT. The rearrangement uses TRBV6-1 and TRBJ1-1; D gene uncertain. V dropped 2 bases and J dropped 5 bases, with 15 bases sitting between them. The CDR3 is made up of 15 amino acids. Germline V gene lookup returns CDR1 MNHNS and CDR2 SASEGT.

The chain combines TRBV7-9 with TRBJ2-7; D is unresolved. Germline CDR1 and CDR2: SEHNR and FQNEAQ (reference sequence). CDR3 length: 13 amino acids. The V and J ends lost 4 bases and 6 bases respectively, with 13 bases between them. The CDR3 sequence is CASSSYGPAEQYF. Written as DNA, the CDR3 is TGTGCCAGCAGCTCATACGGCCCCGCCGAGCAGTACTTC.

The V and J genes are TRBV28 and TRBJ2-2; TRBD1 agrees at 9 bases. Germline CDR1 and CDR2: MDHEN and SYDVKM. V was pared by 2 bases and J by 5 bases, with 3 bases of the junction left unmatched. The CDR3 extends over 15 amino acids. The CDR3: CASSLATGGTGELFF. The CDR3 DNA sequence: TGTGCCAGCAGTTTAGCGACAGGGGGGACCGGGGAGCTGTTTTTT.

The chain recombines TRBV18 with TRBJ2-7; D not certain. V lost 4 bases and J lost 3, with 10 bases in between. In germline, CDR1 is KGHSH, CDR2 LQKENI. This CDR3 has 13 residues. CDR3 region: CASSRLVDYEQYF. In nucleotides, the CDR3 is TGTGCCAGCTCACGACTGGTTGACTACGAGCAGTACTTC. The whole variable domain, filled in from reference TRBV18 and TRBJ2-7, reads NAGVMQNPRHLVRRRGQEARLRCSPMKGHSHVYWYRQLPEEGLKFMVYLQKENIIDESGMPKERFSAEFPKEGPSILRIQQVVRGDSAAYFCASSRLVDYEQYFGPGTRLTVT.

The V gene is TRBV28, the J gene TRBJ1-5; D uncertain. Germline CDR1 and CDR2: MDHEN and SYDVKM. The CDR3 loop spans 15 amino acids. V shed 7 bases and J shed 3 bases, with 16 bases lying between them. DNA of the CDR3: TGTGCCAGCAACTGGGGATCCCCTAACAATCAGCCCCAGCATTTT. This codes for CASNWGSPNNQPQHF.

The chain carries TRBV2 and TRBJ1-4; the match to TRBD1 covers 7 bases. J gave up 8 bases and V 11 bases, and 8 bases lay outside the gene matches. This CDR3 has 12 amino acids. Germline assignment: CDR1 SNHLY and CDR2 FYNNEI. The CDR3 region is CAGRDRTEKLFF. In DNA, the CDR3 is TGTGCCGGCCGGGACAGAACCGAAAAACTGTTTTTT. Supplemented by reference TRBV2 and TRBJ1-4, the full variable domain reads EPEVTQTPSHQVTQMGQEVILRCVPISNHLYFYWYRQILGQKVEFLVSFYNNEISEKSEIFDDQFSVERPDGSNFTLKIRSTKLEDSAMYFCAGRDRTEKLFFGSGTQLSVL.

This CDR3 is CASSLGHTNTEAFF. In DNA, the CDR3 is TGTGCCAGCAGCTTGGGACATACGAACACTGAAGCTTTCTTT. The chain recombines TRBV7-2 with TRBJ1-1, with D perhaps TRBD1 (6 bases). Germline V CDR1 and CDR2: SGHTA, FQGNSA. The CDR3 extends over 14 amino acids. The V end lost 3 bases, the J end lost 1 base, and 9 bases lay between the germline ends.

The chain recombines TRBV9 with TRBJ2-7; D is perhaps TRBD2 (6 bases). This CDR3 spans 15 amino acids. The ends were cut back, 3 bases at V and 5 bases at J, with 18 bases in the middle. Germline values: CDR1 SGDLS, CDR2 YYNGEE. CDR3 sequence: CASSGAGTSLHEQYF. The CDR3 nucleotides read TGTGCCAGCAGCGGGGCCGGGACTTCGCTCCACGAGCAGTACTTC.

V usage is TRBV19 and J usage is TRBJ2-6; D possibly corresponds to TRBD2 (5 bases). Trimming left V 4 bases short and J 0 bases short, with 19 bases between. CDR3 size: 19 residues. Germline values: CDR1 LNHDA, CDR2 SQIVND (reference sequence). CDR3 region: CASSTRRHPGGSGANVLTF. In DNA form, the CDR3 reads TGTGCCAGTAGTACCCGACGACACCCAGGAGGCTCTGGGGCCAACGTCCTGACTTTC. Full variable domain (remainder filled in from reference TRBV19 and TRBJ2-6): DGGITQSPKYLFRKEGQNVTLSCEQNLNHDAMYWYRQDPGQGLRLIYYSQIVNDFQKGDIAEGYSVSREKKESFPLTVTSAQKNPTAFYLCASSTRRHPGGSGANVLTFGAGSRLTVL.

This chain joins TRBV5-4 and TRBJ2-7; TRBD2 is a possible D gene (6 bases). Germline values: CDR1 SGHNT, CDR2 YYREEE (reference sequence). The CDR3 has 13 residues. The V gene lost 4 bases and the J gene lost 3 bases, with 11 bases spanning the gap. CDR3 loop: CASSGTGLYEQYF. In nucleotides, the CDR3 is TGTGCCAGCAGCGGGACTGGCCTCTACGAGCAGTACTTC.